These T cell receptor beta chains were read from a single sample in a study of radiotherapy plus CTLA-4 blockade in lung cancer. The repertoire was sequenced with immunoSEQ multiplex PCR; TCRdb's copy has only in-frame clones and lacks some. The table lists some 67,000 clones, roughly three quarters of them singletons. The source was peripheral blood, collected from a patient treated with radiotherapy plus ipilimumab. The receptors were sampled from a human donor with non-small cell lung cancer whose response to radiotherapy plus ipilimumab could not be evaluated. Some clones in this sample may be carry-over from other donors' samples. CDR3s include the opening cysteine and the closing phenylalanine or tryptophan. D genes are given only for firm matches. The size of a clone is reported for some rows only, either as once, few or many, or as a class for expanded clones.

clone_size: NA; cdr3_length: 14; j_call: TRBJ1-6; v_call: TRBV5-1; d_call: TRBD1; cdr3_aa: CASSLTGGDSPLHF; cdr3_nt: TGCGCCAGCAGCTTGACAGGGGGGGATTCACCCCTCCACTTT
clone_size: once; cdr3_length: 15; j_call: TRBJ1-6; v_call: TRBV5-1; d_call: NA; cdr3_aa: CASSLVMQGNSPPHF; cdr3_nt: TGCGCCAGCAGCTTGGTAATGCAGGGGAATTCACCCCCCCACTTT
clone_size: NA; cdr3_length: 14; j_call: TRBJ2-7; v_call: TRBV27; d_call: NA; cdr3_aa: CASSIAGTNYEQYF; cdr3_nt: TGTGCCAGCAGCATCGCAGGTACCAACTACGAGCAGTACTTC
clone_size: NA; cdr3_length: 13; j_call: TRBJ2-2; v_call: TRBV28; d_call: NA; cdr3_aa: CASSSANTGELFF; cdr3_nt: TGTGCCAGCAGTTCTGCGAACACCGGGGAGCTGTTTTTT
clone_size: few; cdr3_length: 12; j_call: TRBJ2-1; v_call: TRBV7-9; d_call: NA; cdr3_aa: CASSLKRNEQFF; cdr3_nt: TGTGCCAGCAGCTTAAAGAGGAATGAGCAGTTCTTC
clone_size: NA; cdr3_length: 14; j_call: TRBJ1-6; v_call: TRBV28; d_call: TRBD1; cdr3_aa: CASVQGFRSSPLHF; cdr3_nt: TGTGCCAGCGTACAGGGGTTTCGTAGTTCACCCCTCCACTTT
clone_size: NA; cdr3_length: 14; j_call: TRBJ1-2; v_call: TRBV6-1; d_call: NA; cdr3_aa: CASSKGGRNYGYTF; cdr3_nt: TGTGCCAGCAGTAAAGGGGGGCGCAACTATGGCTACACCTTC
clone_size: NA; cdr3_length: 14; j_call: TRBJ2-7; v_call: TRBV6-5; d_call: TRBD1; cdr3_aa: CASSTFDRGYEQYF; cdr3_nt: TGTGCCAGCAGTACCTTTGACAGGGGCTACGAGCAGTACTTC
clone_size: NA; cdr3_length: 13; j_call: TRBJ2-2; v_call: TRBV29-1; d_call: TRBD2; cdr3_aa: CSVGGGGTGELFF; cdr3_nt: TGCAGCGTTGGAGGCGGGGGCACCGGGGAGCTGTTTTTT
clone_size: NA; cdr3_length: 17; j_call: TRBJ2-5; v_call: TRBV19; d_call: TRBD2; cdr3_aa: CASGGVTSGDLQETQYF; cdr3_nt: TGTGCCAGTGGTGGGGTGACTAGCGGGGACCTCCAAGAGACCCAGTACTTC
clone_size: NA; cdr3_length: 16; j_call: TRBJ2-5; v_call: TRBV4-1; d_call: TRBD2; cdr3_aa: CASSQDAAGGVETQYF; cdr3_nt: TGCGCCAGCAGCCAAGATGCAGCGGGGGGTGTAGAGACCCAGTACTTC
clone_size: NA; cdr3_length: 15; j_call: TRBJ2-5; v_call: TRBV18; d_call: NA; cdr3_aa: CASSPGATGQETQYF; cdr3_nt: TGTGCCAGCTCACCAGGTGCGACAGGACAGGAGACCCAGTACTTC
clone_size: NA; cdr3_length: 15; j_call: TRBJ2-7; v_call: TRBV15; d_call: TRBD1; cdr3_aa: CATSRDRATGAEQYF; cdr3_nt: TGTGCCACCAGCAGAGATAGGGCGACAGGGGCCGAGCAGTACTTC
clone_size: NA; cdr3_length: 14; j_call: TRBJ2-7; v_call: TRBV27; d_call: TRBD2; cdr3_aa: CASSLAGGPYEQYF; cdr3_nt: TGTGCCAGCAGCCTAGCGGGGGGCCCCTACGAGCAGTACTTC
clone_size: NA; cdr3_length: 17; j_call: TRBJ1-3; v_call: TRBV7-6; d_call: TRBD1; cdr3_aa: CASSFGPGTGGGNTIYF; cdr3_nt: TGTGCCAGCAGCTTCGGTCCCGGGACAGGGGGTGGAAACACCATATATTTT
clone_size: few; cdr3_length: 15; j_call: TRBJ1-4; v_call: TRBV28; d_call: TRBD1; cdr3_aa: CASSPRTGGFEKLFF; cdr3_nt: TGTGCCAGCAGTCCGAGGACAGGGGGATTTGAAAAACTGTTTTTT
clone_size: NA; cdr3_length: 13; j_call: TRBJ2-5; v_call: TRBV28; d_call: TRBD2; cdr3_aa: CASRTSGQETQYF; cdr3_nt: TGTGCCAGCAGGACTAGCGGCCAAGAGACCCAGTACTTC
clone_size: few; cdr3_length: 16; j_call: TRBJ2-5; v_call: TRBV4-1; d_call: NA; cdr3_aa: CASSQAPAGSQETQYF; cdr3_nt: TGCGCCAGCAGCCAAGCCCCGGCAGGGTCTCAAGAGACCCAGTACTTC
clone_size: NA; cdr3_length: 16; j_call: TRBJ2-2; v_call: TRBV5-4; d_call: TRBD1; cdr3_aa: CASSPPDRGNTGELFF; cdr3_nt: TGTGCCAGCAGCCCCCCGGACAGGGGTAACACCGGGGAGCTGTTTTTT
clone_size: NA; cdr3_length: 15; j_call: TRBJ2-2; v_call: TRBV5-6; d_call: NA; cdr3_aa: CASSLQGGDTGELFF; cdr3_nt: TGTGCCAGCAGCTTACAGGGTGGGGACACCGGGGAGCTGTTTTTT
clone_size: NA; cdr3_length: 13; j_call: TRBJ2-1; v_call: TRBV6-6; d_call: NA; cdr3_aa: CASSPGQHNEQFF; cdr3_nt: TGTGCCAGCAGTCCCGGACAGCACAATGAGCAGTTCTTC
clone_size: NA; cdr3_length: 15; j_call: TRBJ2-1; v_call: TRBV5-6; d_call: TRBD2; cdr3_aa: CASSAGTSGGSEQFF; cdr3_nt: TGTGCCAGCAGCGCAGGGACTAGCGGGGGTAGTGAGCAGTTCTTC
clone_size: NA; cdr3_length: 12; j_call: TRBJ2-7; v_call: TRBV2; d_call: NA; cdr3_aa: CASNRDSYEQYF; cdr3_nt: TGTGCCAGTAACAGGGACTCCTACGAGCAGTACTTC
clone_size: few; cdr3_length: 13; j_call: TRBJ1-2; v_call: TRBV18; d_call: NA; cdr3_aa: CASSPDRNYGYTF; cdr3_nt: TGTGCCAGCTCCCCGGACAGAAACTATGGCTACACCTTC
clone_size: NA; cdr3_length: 14; j_call: TRBJ1-6; v_call: TRBV5-5; d_call: TRBD1; cdr3_aa: CASSFGTGDSPLHF; cdr3_nt: TGTGCCAGCAGCTTCGGGACAGGGGATTCACCCCTCCACTTT
clone_size: NA; cdr3_length: 14; j_call: TRBJ1-1; v_call: TRBV7-3; d_call: NA; cdr3_aa: CASSLTGGSGEAFF; cdr3_nt: TGTGCCAGCAGCTTAACTGGGGGCAGTGGTGAAGCTTTCTTT
clone_size: NA; cdr3_length: 17; j_call: TRBJ2-6; v_call: TRBV5-6; d_call: NA; cdr3_aa: CASTEDSLFSGANVLTF; cdr3_nt: TGTGCCAGCACCGAGGACAGCCTATTCTCTGGGGCCAACGTCCTGACTTTC
clone_size: once; cdr3_length: 14; j_call: TRBJ2-2; v_call: TRBV4-3; d_call: NA; cdr3_aa: CASSQGNAAGELFF; cdr3_nt: TGCGCCAGCAGCCAAGGTAACGCGGCCGGGGAGCTGTTTTTT
clone_size: NA; cdr3_length: 15; j_call: TRBJ1-1; v_call: TRBV6-1; d_call: NA; cdr3_aa: CASSPLTGLATEAFF; cdr3_nt: TGTGCCAGCAGTCCCCTTACAGGGCTTGCCACTGAAGCTTTCTTT
clone_size: NA; cdr3_length: 15; j_call: TRBJ1-3; v_call: TRBV28; d_call: NA; cdr3_aa: CASSVGSFSGNTIYF; cdr3_nt: TGTGCCAGCTCCGTTGGGAGTTTCTCTGGAAACACCATATATTTT
clone_size: NA; cdr3_length: 15; j_call: TRBJ1-1; v_call: TRBV7-9; d_call: NA; cdr3_aa: CASSFDLTGPNEAFF; cdr3_nt: TGTGCCAGCAGCTTCGATTTGACAGGCCCGAATGAAGCTTTCTTT
clone_size: NA; cdr3_length: 17; j_call: TRBJ2-1; v_call: TRBV5-5; d_call: TRBD1; cdr3_aa: CASSVLTGLSAYNEQFF; cdr3_nt: TGTGCCAGCAGCGTATTGACAGGGCTGTCCGCCTACAATGAGCAGTTCTTC
clone_size: NA; cdr3_length: 13; j_call: TRBJ2-4; v_call: TRBV29-1; d_call: TRBD1; cdr3_aa: CSVLGQGKNIQYF; cdr3_nt: TGCAGCGTCCTCGGACAGGGAAAAAACATTCAGTACTTC
clone_size: NA; cdr3_length: 14; j_call: TRBJ2-2; v_call: TRBV4-1; d_call: NA; cdr3_aa: CASSQEDSGGELFF; cdr3_nt: TGCGCCAGCAGCCAAGAGGACTCCGGAGGGGAGCTGTTTTTT
clone_size: NA; cdr3_length: 12; j_call: TRBJ1-1; v_call: TRBV6-5; d_call: NA; cdr3_aa: CATSGGATEAFF; cdr3_nt: TGTGCCACCTCGGGGGGTGCCACTGAAGCTTTCTTT
clone_size: NA; cdr3_length: 19; j_call: TRBJ2-6; v_call: TRBV11-2; d_call: NA; cdr3_aa: CASSSGRQSWFSGANVLTF; cdr3_nt: TGTGCCAGCAGCTCCGGAAGACAGAGCTGGTTCTCTGGGGCCAACGTCCTGACTTTC
clone_size: NA; cdr3_length: 14; j_call: TRBJ1-6; v_call: TRBV2; d_call: NA; cdr3_aa: CASSAGGGGSPLHF; cdr3_nt: TGTGCCAGCAGTGCCGGGGGGGGTGGTTCACCCCTCCACTTT
clone_size: NA; cdr3_length: 15; j_call: TRBJ1-5; v_call: TRBV7-2; d_call: TRBD1; cdr3_aa: CASLRTGTSNQPQHF; cdr3_nt: TGTGCCAGCTTACGGACAGGGACGAGCAATCAGCCCCAGCATTTT
clone_size: NA; cdr3_length: 15; j_call: TRBJ1-1; v_call: TRBV7-6; d_call: NA; cdr3_aa: CASSPTGTKHTEAFF; cdr3_nt: TGTGCCAGCAGCCCAACCGGGACAAAACACACTGAAGCTTTCTTT
clone_size: NA; cdr3_length: 15; j_call: TRBJ1-3; v_call: TRBV15; d_call: NA; cdr3_aa: CATSRAPFSGNTIYF; cdr3_nt: TGTGCCACCAGCAGAGCCCCATTCTCTGGAAACACCATATATTTT
clone_size: NA; cdr3_length: 12; j_call: TRBJ2-5; v_call: TRBV29-1; d_call: TRBD2; cdr3_aa: CSVQDGGETQYF; cdr3_nt: TGCAGCGTTCAGGACGGGGGGGAGACCCAGTACTTC
clone_size: NA; cdr3_length: 13; j_call: TRBJ2-1; v_call: TRBV7-2; d_call: NA; cdr3_aa: CASSLLQGNEQFF; cdr3_nt: TGTGCCAGCAGCTTACTCCAGGGGAATGAGCAGTTCTTC
clone_size: NA; cdr3_length: 15; j_call: TRBJ2-3; v_call: TRBV5-4; d_call: NA; cdr3_aa: CATGVGAGTTDTQYF; cdr3_nt: TGTGCCACAGGGGTAGGGGCCGGCACAACAGATACGCAGTATTTT
clone_size: NA; cdr3_length: 14; j_call: TRBJ2-7; v_call: TRBV9; d_call: TRBD1; cdr3_aa: CASSVGQGMREQYF; cdr3_nt: TGTGCCAGCAGCGTCGGACAGGGGATGAGGGAGCAGTACTTC
clone_size: NA; cdr3_length: 15; j_call: TRBJ1-2; v_call: TRBV7-3; d_call: TRBD1; cdr3_aa: CASSPGQGAGGGYTF; cdr3_nt: TGTGCCAGCAGCCCAGGACAGGGGGCAGGAGGTGGCTACACCTTC
clone_size: NA; cdr3_length: 15; j_call: TRBJ1-2; v_call: TRBV2; d_call: NA; cdr3_aa: CASIPSGGFNYGYTF; cdr3_nt: TGTGCCAGCATCCCCTCCGGGGGTTTCAACTATGGCTACACCTTC
clone_size: NA; cdr3_length: 14; j_call: TRBJ2-7; v_call: TRBV28; d_call: TRBD1; cdr3_aa: CASSLAYRGYEQYF; cdr3_nt: TGTGCCAGCAGTTTGGCCTACAGGGGGTACGAGCAGTACTTC
clone_size: NA; cdr3_length: 15; j_call: TRBJ2-2; v_call: TRBV5-1; d_call: TRBD1; cdr3_aa: CASSLPTGATGELFF; cdr3_nt: TGCGCCAGCAGCCTACCGACAGGGGCCACCGGGGAGCTGTTTTTT
clone_size: NA; cdr3_length: 16; j_call: TRBJ1-1; v_call: TRBV5-6; d_call: TRBD1; cdr3_aa: CASSLRTGGSGTEAFF; cdr3_nt: TGTGCCAGCAGCTTGAGGACAGGGGGAAGTGGGACTGAAGCTTTCTTT
clone_size: NA; cdr3_length: 15; j_call: TRBJ1-1; v_call: TRBV7-9; d_call: NA; cdr3_aa: CASSLVTGMNTEAFF; cdr3_nt: TGTGCCAGCAGCTTAGTAACAGGGATGAACACTGAAGCTTTCTTT
clone_size: NA; cdr3_length: 15; j_call: TRBJ2-6; v_call: TRBV9; d_call: NA; cdr3_aa: CASSVDLMGANVLTF; cdr3_nt: TGTGCCAGCAGCGTAGATCTTATGGGGGCCAACGTCCTGACTTTC
clone_size: NA; cdr3_length: 15; j_call: TRBJ1-2; v_call: TRBV6-5; d_call: TRBD1; cdr3_aa: CASSYPGTGSDGYTF; cdr3_nt: TGTGCCAGCAGTTACCCCGGGACAGGGAGCGATGGCTACACCTTC
clone_size: NA; cdr3_length: 14; j_call: TRBJ1-2; v_call: TRBV5-1; d_call: TRBD1; cdr3_aa: CASSPGQALLGYTF; cdr3_nt: TGCGCCAGCAGCCCGGGACAGGCCCTCTTGGGCTACACCTTC
clone_size: NA; cdr3_length: 12; j_call: TRBJ2-5; v_call: TRBV7-2; d_call: NA; cdr3_aa: CAAGPRRETQYF; cdr3_nt: TGTGCCGCGGGGCCGCGACGAGAGACCCAGTACTTC
clone_size: NA; cdr3_length: 16; j_call: TRBJ2-3; v_call: TRBV9; d_call: TRBD2; cdr3_aa: CASSEVAGGRTDTQYF; cdr3_nt: TGTGCCAGCAGCGAAGTAGCGGGGGGGCGCACAGATACGCAGTATTTT
clone_size: NA; cdr3_length: 14; j_call: TRBJ2-7; v_call: TRBV6-5; d_call: NA; cdr3_aa: CASSLPDSTYEQYF; cdr3_nt: TGTGCCAGCAGCCTCCCAGACTCCACCTACGAGCAGTACTTC
clone_size: NA; cdr3_length: 14; j_call: TRBJ1-2; v_call: TRBV13; d_call: NA; cdr3_aa: CASSLDGRDYGYTF; cdr3_nt: TGTGCCAGCAGCTTAGATGGCAGGGACTATGGCTACACCTTC
clone_size: few; cdr3_length: 15; j_call: TRBJ2-3; v_call: TRBV7-9; d_call: TRBD2; cdr3_aa: CASRLASGTTDTQYF; cdr3_nt: TGTGCCAGCAGGCTTGCTAGCGGAACCACAGATACGCAGTATTTT
clone_size: NA; cdr3_length: 13; j_call: TRBJ1-2; v_call: TRBV30; d_call: TRBD1; cdr3_aa: CAWSGQGAGGYTF; cdr3_nt: TGTGCCTGGAGCGGACAGGGGGCGGGTGGCTACACCTTC